This is a list of T cell receptor beta chains from one sample in a study of cytomegalovirus exposure and HLA in healthy donors. The protocol was immunoSEQ multiplex PCR, while the TCRdb copy is restricted to in-frame clones and leaves out a portion. The sample holds 100,000 or so clones; more than 60% are singletons and the top ten take about 2.2%. Sequencing was done on a sample of PBMCs. The receptors here all came from a man under 40 in good health and CMV-seronegative. The conserved cysteine and the conserved F or W are not part of the CDR3 here.

J: TRBJ2-5; V: TRBV11-2; CDR3: ASSFQTSGVWPQY
J: TRBJ2-1; V: TRBV5-1; CDR3: ASSSQGAIGNEQF
J: TRBJ1-5; V: TRBV4-1; CDR3: ASSHGDRGESQPQH
J: TRBJ2-7; V: TRBV2; CDR3: ASSGPGSGRAHEQY
J: TRBJ2-3; V: TRBV7-9; CDR3: ASRPGGSPDTQY
J: TRBJ2-7; V: TRBV30; CDR3: AWSFLVGGSYEQY
J: TRBJ2-5; V: TRBV9; CDR3: ASSVDRLAGETQY
J: TRBJ2-3; V: TRBV18; CDR3: ARHRGGVDTQY
J: NA; V: TRBV12-5; CDR3: ASGPDRGLYEQY
J: TRBJ2-7; V: TRBV5-6; CDR3: ASSLTDSYEQY
J: TRBJ1-1; V: TRBV30; CDR3: AWRDRGNTEAF
J: TRBJ2-7; V: TRBV7-8; CDR3: ASSPGLEREQY
J: TRBJ2-7; V: TRBV5-1; CDR3: ASSPGSGTESYEQY
J: TRBJ2-5; V: TRBV7-2; CDR3: ASSPHAGAEETQY
J: TRBJ1-5; V: TRBV18; CDR3: ASSPRSVDSNQPQH
J: TRBJ2-4; V: TRBV27; CDR3: ASSPTGLGDIQY
J: TRBJ1-4; V: TRBV28; CDR3: ASSQRTGGNEKLF
J: TRBJ1-6; V: TRBV7-9; CDR3: ASSLLLGQGYSPLH
J: TRBJ2-3; V: TRBV7-2; CDR3: ASSSGNSPDTQY
J: TRBJ1-1; V: TRBV5-1; CDR3: ASSFRELGTTEAF
J: TRBJ2-7; V: TRBV27; CDR3: ASSLIGASEQY
J: TRBJ1-3; V: TRBV5-1; CDR3: ASSLDLWGGRNTIY
J: TRBJ1-5; V: TRBV7-2; CDR3: ASSLTRLEGQPQH
J: TRBJ1-1; V: TRBV4-2; CDR3: ASSPATGDTEAF
J: TRBJ2-7; V: TRBV6-6; CDR3: ASSYAGTGVTEQY
J: TRBJ1-2; V: TRBV6-4; CDR3: ASSETPGVPPNYGYT
J: TRBJ1-2; V: TRBV25-1; CDR3: ASSASGSRGYGYT
J: TRBJ1-1; V: TRBV20-1; CDR3: SASFAAEAF
J: TRBJ2-1; V: TRBV23-1; CDR3: ASSPSGVYNEQF
J: TRBJ1-3; V: TRBV28; CDR3: ASSLRAGSSGNTIY
J: TRBJ2-2; V: TRBV2; CDR3: ASSVLAATGELF
J: TRBJ1-4; V: TRBV4-3; CDR3: ASSPSRDRGEKLF
J: TRBJ2-1; V: TRBV6-5; CDR3: ASSYADRGQGEQF
J: TRBJ2-7; V: TRBV18; CDR3: ASSPRTSFYEQY
J: TRBJ1-6; V: TRBV7-9; CDR3: ASSRRTGQSPLH
J: TRBJ2-1; V: TRBV7-9; CDR3: ASSSTEPTYNEQF
J: TRBJ2-7; V: TRBV5-1; CDR3: ASSLYRDREAEQY
J: TRBJ1-5; V: TRBV2; CDR3: ASDYGWTSDQPQH
J: TRBJ2-7; V: TRBV19; CDR3: ASSGRESYEQY
J: TRBJ2-7; V: TRBV7-2; CDR3: ASSSRSSDEQY
J: TRBJ2-3; V: TRBV18; CDR3: ASSRGTGGADTQY
J: TRBJ2-3; V: TRBV19; CDR3: ATRWSGMGDTQY
J: TRBJ2-7; V: TRBV15; CDR3: ATSRDHYEQY